The T cell receptor (beta chain) under discussion was sequenced for a study of lymphopenia after photon versus proton radiotherapy. The CDR3 is made up of 15 amino acids. After removal of 6 bases from V and 7 bases from J, the junction contained 11 bases not matched to a gene. Germline CDR1 MNHEY, CDR2 SVGAGI. Clones were read by immunoSEQ multiplex PCR, and TCRdb kept only the in-frame ones, dropping some. The sample lists more than 25,000 clones, over 80% occurring once. Sequenced here: peripheral blood, sampled from a patient treated with proton-based radiotherapy. This TCR came from a woman in her fifties or sixties with cholangiocarcinoma. Some clones in this sample may be carry-over from other donors' samples. J is TRBJ1-2 and V is TRBV6-5; TRBD1 aligns across 10 bases. The CDR3 DNA reads as TGTGCCAGCAGGCGACCCGACAGGGGGCCTGGTGGCTACACCTTC. Encoded protein: CASRRPDRGPGGYTF.